The source of this T cell receptor (beta chain) is a study of vaccination and CD4 T cells after COVID-19. In the case of this clonotype: Its matching antigen is unknown.

Deletions cut 3 bases from V and 0 bases from J, with 17 bases between. The CDR3 has 16 amino acids. CDR1 DFQATT and CDR2 SNEGSKA come from the germline V gene (reference sequence). Sequencing of DNA taken from cultured CD4+ T cells relied on the Oncomine TCR Beta short-read assay. Researchers extracted genomic DNA from CD4+ T cells that had been cultured. TCRdb ran MiXCR on the PCR reads and lists one entry per CDR3 protein. The top ten clones hold around 15% of a sample with approximately 18,000 distinct CDR3 sequences, roughly 51% of them seen once. Documented treatment: roughly 10-day PBMC culture with coronavirus spike peptide pools or control peptides (ViraFEST assay). ViraFEST expanded antigen-specific T cells with peptide pools, then sequenced TCRs.

What was sequenced was CD4+ T cells from blood, cultured in vitro. This receptor was taken from a human donor who had recovered from COVID-19. The rearrangement joins TRBV20-1 to TRBJ1-2; possibly TRBD1 for D (5 bases). The CDR3 protein is CSASPAGYKANYGYTF. The CDR3 DNA is TGCAGTGCTAGCCCGGCAGGGTATAAGGCTAACTATGGCTACACCTTC.